Below, 3 T cell receptor beta chains from the same sample are listed, as sequenced in a study of blood T cell repertoires in COVID-19. TCRdb's table, derived via immunoSEQ multiplex PCR, lists solely in-frame clones and lacks some. The sample carries about 130,000 clones, roughly 86% recorded once. The sample taken for sequencing was peripheral blood. These TCRs come from a human donor in a cohort sampled during active COVID-19.

The chain links TRBV12-3 or TRBV12-4 to TRBJ1-4, with a weak D call TRBD1 (6 bases). There are 13 residues in the CDR3. Trimming left V 6 bases short and J 6 bases short, with 11 bases between. DNA of the CDR3: TGTGCCAGCAGCCCGACAGGTGATGAAAAACTGTTTTTT. Residues: CASSPTGDEKLFF.

The chain has TRBV4-2 and TRBJ2-5, with 8 bases identical to TRBD2. The J segment lost 4 bases and the V segment lost 1 base, leaving 8 bases of the junction unmatched. The CDR3 totals 16 residues. Germline assignment: CDR1 LGHNA and CDR2 YNFKEQ. The CDR3: CASSQVTGGASETQYF. CDR3 DNA sequence: TGTGCCAGCAGCCAAGTCACGGGGGGGGCGTCAGAGACCCAGTACTTC.

This clone was observed once. The chain joins TRBV6-4 to TRBJ1-2; 7 bases agree with TRBD1. The V gene's germline CDR1 is MRHNA and CDR2 SNTAGT. With 7 bases clipped from V and 6 bases from J, the junction kept 5 bases outside the gene matches. The CDR3 length is 12 residues. This CDR3 is CASTRGRDGYTF. The CDR3 coding sequence is TGTGCCAGCACAAGGGGGCGAGATGGCTACACCTTC.